These 19 T cell receptor beta chains originate from one sample sequenced in a study of shared clonotypes between healthy human individuals. Repertoires were generated with immunoSEQ multiplex PCR, while TCRdb's copy carries only in-frame clones and drops some. The sample consists of 550,000 to 650,000 clones, roughly 96% of them appearing once. Naive CD8 cells, CD45RO-negative and positively selected for CCR7, excluded terminally differentiated effector memory CD45RA+ cells. Sequenced material: naive CD8+ T cells sorted from blood. The source of these receptors is a woman aged 25 to 39 in good health.

The chain uses TRBV7-6 and TRBJ2-1; tentative D call: TRBD2 (5 bases). The CDR3 runs to 17 residues. V lost 1 base and J lost 1, with 14 bases in between. CDR1 is SGHVS and CDR2 is FNYEAQ in the germline V gene. The CDR3 DNA sequence: TGTGCCAGCAGCTTAGTAGCGCGGGCTGAATCCTACAATGAGCAGTTCTTC. Its translation: CASSLVARAESYNEQFF.

V usage is TRBV5-6 and J usage is TRBJ2-7, with 8 nucleotides matching TRBD2. Trimming cost V 1 base and J 2 bases; bases outside gene matches: 5. CDR3 length: 15 amino acids. Germline V gene sequence: CDR1 SGHDT, CDR2 YYEEEE. CDR3 sequence (DNA): TGTGCCAGCAGCTTGTATCTAGCGGGCACCTACGAGCAGTACTTC. It codes for CASSLYLAGTYEQYF.

V is TRBV11-2 and J is TRBJ2-2; D is perhaps TRBD1 (5 bases). V lost 2 bases to trimming and J lost 7 bases, with 5 bases between them. Germline V CDR1 and CDR2: SGHAT, FQNNGV. CDR3 size: 12 residues. In DNA, the CDR3 is TGTGCCAGCAGCTTAAGGGGCGGGGAGCTGTTTTTT. It is translated as CASSLRGGELFF.

The V call is TRBV5-7, the J call TRBJ1-5, with D perhaps matching TRBD1 (5 bases). TRBV5-7 is annotated as an ORF whose role is uncertain. V lost 3 bases, J lost 6 bases, and 22 bases lay in between. CDR3 length: 17 residues. The CDR3 loop reads CASSSFTGFDQGQPQHF. DNA for the CDR3: TGTGCCAGCAGCTCCTTTACAGGTTTCGACCAGGGTCAGCCCCAGCATTTT.

The rearrangement uses TRBV30 and TRBJ1-2, with D possibly TRBD1 on 6 matching bases. V was cut by 1 base and J by 8 bases, with 17 bases left in between. The V gene's germline CDR1 is GTSNPN and CDR2 SVGIG (reference sequence). The length of the CDR3 is 14 residues. CDR3 nucleotides: TGTGCCTGGAGTGCGGTTTCAGGGGCCGGCGGCTACACCTTC. This sequence encodes CAWSAVSGAGGYTF. Full variable domain (outside the CDR3, taken from reference TRBV30 and TRBJ1-2): SQTIHQWPATLVQPVGSPLSLECTVEGTSNPNLYWYRQAAGRGLQLLFYSVGIGQISSEVPQNLSASRPQDRQFILSSKKLLLSDSGFYLCAWSAVSGAGGYTFGSGTRLTVV.

This rearrangement joins TRBV28 to TRBJ1-1; D is perhaps TRBD1 (6 bases). The CDR3 is 13 amino acids. The V end lost 6 bases, the J end lost 6 bases, and 14 bases lay between the germline ends. Per germline, CDR1 MDHEN and CDR2 SYDVKM. The CDR3 reads CASRAIRTAEAFF. In DNA, the CDR3 is TGTGCCAGCAGGGCCATCAGGACAGCTGAAGCTTTCTTT.

This sequence joins TRBV19 and TRBJ1-5; the D gene is possibly TRBD1 (5 bases). This CDR3 has 14 amino acids. Germline-derived CDR1 and CDR2 are LNHDA and SQIVND (reference sequence). V was trimmed by 7 bases and J by 0 bases, leaving 10 bases between them. CDR3 nucleotides: TGTGCCAGTATCCAGACAGCTAGCAATCAGCCCCAGCATTTT. Translation gives CASIQTASNQPQHF.

This clone was picked up one time. V is TRBV11-3 and J is TRBJ2-1, with D perhaps TRBD2 (6 bases). CDR3 length: 14 residues. Trimming cost V 3 bases and J 5 bases, with 11 bases left between them. Germline CDR1 is SGHNT and CDR2 is YENEEA. In DNA, the CDR3 is TGTGCCAGCAGCTTCCGGGGGAACAACAATGAGCAGTTCTTC. It yields the protein CASSFRGNNNEQFF.

Here the CDR3 DNA reads TGTGCCAGCAGTCATGGGACAAAGTTCTACGAGCAGTACTTC. Its translation is CASSHGTKFYEQYF. The rearrangement joins TRBV27 to TRBJ2-7; D perhaps matches TRBD1 (6 bases). CDR3 size: 14 residues. V lost 5 bases, J lost 3 bases, and 14 bases lay in between. CDR1 MNHEY and CDR2 SMNVEV come from the germline V gene (reference sequence).

The chain carries TRBV2 and TRBJ2-1; unclear D gene. Germline CDR1 is SNHLY and CDR2 is FYNNEI. The CDR3 has 12 residues. V was cut by 3 bases and J by 2 bases, with 2 bases left in between. Here the CDR3 DNA reads TGTGCCAGCAGTGATACCTACAATGAGCAGTTCTTC. It translates to CASSDTYNEQFF.

This chain links TRBV27 with TRBJ2-3; D perhaps matches TRBD2 (6 bases). CDR3 length equals 15 residues. Germline loops: CDR1 MNHEY, CDR2 SMNVEV (reference sequence). The ends were cut back, 8 bases at V and 1 base at J, with 16 bases in the middle. This CDR3 is CASAIGTRRTDTQYF. CDR3 in DNA: TGTGCCAGCGCAATTGGGACTCGCCGCACAGATACGCAGTATTTT.

V and J are TRBV28 and TRBJ1-5, with D possibly matching TRBD1 (5 bases). V shed 8 bases and J shed 7 bases, with 15 bases lying between them. CDR1 and CDR2 from the germline V gene are MDHEN and SYDVKM. This CDR3 is 13 amino acids long. As DNA, the CDR3 is TGTGCCAGCTTAGGGGCAGCTCTACAGCCCCAGCATTTT. Its protein product is CASLGAALQPQHF.

This chain uses TRBV11-3 with TRBJ2-1; 9 nucleotides line up with TRBD1. Germline V CDR1 and CDR2: SGHNT, YENEEA. This CDR3 is built from 16 residues. Trimming cost V 5 bases and J 5 bases; bases outside gene matches: 10. The CDR3 nucleotides read TGTGCCAGCAGCCGACGTGGGACAGGGAGTCACAATGAGCAGTTCTTC. Its protein is CASSRRGTGSHNEQFF.

The rearrangement links TRBV10-1 to TRBJ2-1; the D gene is possibly TRBD2 (7 bases). V was trimmed by 2 bases and J by 9 bases, leaving 17 bases between them. CDR1 WNHNN and CDR2 SYGVQD come from the germline V gene (reference sequence). The CDR3 has 15 residues. The CDR3 loop reads CASSEQQGGGREQFF. Here the CDR3 DNA reads TGCGCCAGCAGTGAGCAACAGGGAGGGGGGCGTGAGCAGTTCTTC.

J is TRBJ2-7 and V is TRBV6-5; no definite D call. Trimming took off 7 bases at V and 0 bases at J, with 13 bases between the two ends. Germline lookup yields CDR1 MNHEY and CDR2 SVGAGI. The CDR3 length is 14 residues. CDR3 in DNA: TGTGCCAGCACTACGGCAACTCTCTCCTACGAGCAGTACTTC. Its translation is CASTTATLSYEQYF.

As concerns this clone: Other DNA sequences in this sample translate to the same CDR3. The chain carries TRBV7-9 and TRBJ2-7, with D perhaps matching TRBD1 or TRBD2 (6 bases each). Germline V gene data show CDR1 as SEHNR and CDR2 as FQNEAQ (reference sequence). This CDR3 is 13 amino acids long. V shed 6 bases and J shed 1 base, with 10 bases lying between them. The DNA of the CDR3 is TGTGCCAGCAGGGGGGGCAGATCCTACGAGCAGTACTTC. Amino acids: CASRGGRSYEQYF.

This clone was counted once. The V call is TRBV7-9, the J call TRBJ2-2; 7 bases align to TRBD2. This CDR3 contains 16 residues. The V and J ends lost 5 bases and 6 bases, in that order; junction bases with no gene match: 12. Germline V CDR1 and CDR2: SEHNR, FQNEAQ (reference sequence). CDR3 sequence reads: CASSPWGGSKSGELFF. In DNA form, the CDR3 reads TGTGCCAGCAGCCCCTGGGGCGGGAGTAAGTCCGGGGAGCTGTTTTTT.

A word on this clone: Other nucleotide sequences in the sample specify the same CDR3. V and J are TRBV28 and TRBJ2-2, with 9 positions matching TRBD2. Unmatched junction bases numbered 4, after V lost 6 bases and J lost 5 bases. Germline-derived CDR1 and CDR2 are MDHEN and SYDVKM. CDR3 size: 14 residues. The CDR3 region is CASRASGTTGELFF. The CDR3 DNA is TGTGCCAGCAGGGCTAGCGGGACTACCGGGGAGCTGTTTTTT. The full variable domain, rest sourced from reference TRBV28 and TRBJ2-2, is DVKVTQSSRYLVKRTGEKVFLECVQDMDHENMFWYRQDPGLGLRLIYFSYDVKMKEKGDIPEGYSVSREKKERFSLILESASTNQTSMYLCASRASGTTGELFFGEGSRLTVL.

The chain links TRBV6-1 to TRBJ2-4; no clear D. V lost 1 base to trimming and J lost 0 bases, with 13 bases between them. This CDR3 is built from 17 residues. Germline V gene lookup returns CDR1 MNHNS and CDR2 SASEGT. The CDR3 is CASSEDYGSLAKNIQYF. In nucleotides, the CDR3 is TGTGCCAGCAGTGAAGACTATGGCTCCCTAGCCAAAAACATTCAGTACTTC.